The sequence of this TCR beta chain was determined in a study of cytomegalovirus exposure and HLA in healthy donors. CDR1 is SGHTA, CDR2 FQGNSA, per germline. The CDR3 has 12 residues. Trimming cost V 4 bases and J 5 bases, with 8 bases left between them. Both 60 Vbeta primers and 13 Jbeta primers went into the PCR. The repertoire was sequenced with immunoSEQ multiplex PCR; TCRdb's copy has only in-frame clones and lacks some. The sample records about 200,000 clones, almost 70% being singletons. As to this clone: Its antigen is not known.

Study-wide findings and caveats: Donors were assumed by presence/absence analyses to have roughly uniform sequencing depth. The listing of roughly 160 TCR beta chains classed them as cytomegalovirus-associated. Compared with the roughly 700-donor mean, an Asian-associated ancestry cluster reportedly had fewer N-insertions, according to a later analysis.

This sequence joins TRBV7-2 and TRBJ1-2; D gene unclear. This receptor was obtained from a man aged 35 to 55 in good health and CMV-seropositive. The sample taken for sequencing was PBMCs. The CDR3 protein is CASSYSSYGYTF. The CDR3 DNA follows: TGTGCCAGCAGCTATTCCAGTTATGGCTACACCTTC.